This TCR beta chain was recorded in a study of OX40 agonist ivuxolimab in advanced cancers. On the study more broadly: Ivuxolimab, an agonist antibody against OX40 (CD134), was given to patients. The study's findings and limits: The 0.1-3.0 mg/kg partial responders had among the lowest clonal expansion.

Points on this clone: Its antigen is not known.

Trimming pared 8 bases from V and 7 bases from J, leaving 20 bases between. Germline V gives CDR1 SGHVS, CDR2 FNYEAQ. The CDR3 sequence is 15 residues long. Sequencing was performed with immunoSEQ multiplex PCR; in TCRdb, only in-frame clones are kept and a portion is missing. The table has 50,000 to 70,000 clones, around 84% seen once; the top ten hold roughly 2.1%. A history of autoimmune disease or systemic immunosuppression excluded patients. The TCR sequence derives from an adult with an advanced solid tumor such as melanoma, head and neck, liver or kidney cancer. Sequenced material: CD4+ or CD8+ T cells sorted from blood, taken in a trial of the OX40 agonist ivuxolimab. The rearrangement joins TRBV7-6 to TRBJ2-2; a possible D gene is TRBD2 (5 bases). The CDR3 DNA is TGTGCCAGCGCTGGACTCGGGGTTGGTAGCGGGGAGCTGTTTTTT. Translating it yields CASAGLGVGSGELFF.